This TCR beta chain derives from a study of siplizumab effects on memory and regulatory T cells. This CDR3 is built from 15 residues. The germline V gene encodes CDR1 MNHEY and CDR2 SVGAGI. With 2 bases clipped from V and 4 bases from J, the junction kept 6 bases outside the gene matches. Profiling relied on immunoSEQ multiplex PCR, and the TCRdb table lists in-frame clones only, not all of them. The sample yields about 62,000 clones, roughly 85% seen once. The sample taken for sequencing was memory CD4+ T cells sorted from blood. The J gene is TRBJ2-7, the V gene TRBV6-5; 9 bases agree with TRBD1. This receptor was identified in a human donor in good health. CDR3 in DNA: TGTGCCAGCAGTTACACGGACAGGGGATTGTACGAGCAGTACTTC. Encoded protein: CASSYTDRGLYEQYF.